This TCR beta chain was captured by sequencing in a study of blood T cells in healthy people across ages. In the study overall: With template switching, about one barcoded beta molecule was captured per two T cells.

The length of the CDR3 is 16 residues. Germline CDR1 is MNHNY and CDR2 is SVGAGI (reference sequence). Turning to this clonotype: Its antigen is as yet unknown.

Study outcomes and limitations: CMV status of donors was not determined, possibly confounding expanded clonotype changes.

Alongside a J-beta primer mix, a sample-barcoded 5' primer served in a second PCR lasting about 6 to 12 cycles. TCRdb re-called the 5' RACE reads through MiXCR, storing one row per CDR3 protein. Among 800,000 to 900,000 distinct CDR3 sequences listed, under 80% were seen once. This TCR came from a man aged 25-45 years in good health. The sample comprised blood. This rearrangement joins TRBV6-6 to TRBJ2-7; 10 nucleotides align to TRBD2. The J call may be in error: the DNA end matches TRBJ2-5 better. CDR3 coding DNA: TGTGCCAGCACCACGATCGGGACTAGCGCGGAAGAGACCCAGTACTTC. Its translation is CASTTIGTSAEETQYF.